This T cell receptor (beta chain) was recorded in a study of T cell responses to AZD1222 COVID-19 vaccine. Study-wide findings and caveats: Reportedly, nearly half of unique spike TCRs recognized epitopes outside B.1.351/B.1.1.7 mutations. Spike-specific TCR breadth and depth grew following two AZD1222 doses. Repertoires were collected only later (after the peak T cell response had occurred). Baseline testing showed seropositivity in only six AZD1222 recipients.

The CDR3 extends over 14 amino acids. V lost 4 bases to trimming and J lost 2 bases, with 13 bases between them. CDR1 and CDR2 from the germline V gene are SGHRS and YFSETQ. Clones were read by immunoSEQ multiplex PCR, and TCRdb kept only the in-frame ones, dropping some. The sample holds about 76,000 clones, 70% to 90% seen once. The table lists this clone with a few counts. The antigen is undetermined. This TCR was sampled from an adult in good health. The chain carries TRBV5-1 and TRBJ2-7; D is uncertain. The material was peripheral blood, obtained on day 0 of MenACWY control vaccination. The CDR3 coding sequence is TGCGCCAGCAGCATCGACGGCCAAGCCTACGAGCAGTACTTC. Amino acid sequence: CASSIDGQAYEQYF.